The 32 T cell receptor beta chains below all came from one sample that was sequenced in a study of shared clonotypes between healthy human individuals. The assay was immunoSEQ multiplex PCR, and TCRdb's table has in-frame clones only and misses some. The sample carries 980,000 or so clones, approximately 80% recorded once. The sequencing sample was made of memory CD4+ T cells sorted from blood. Subset meaning: CD45RA-negative fraction. These receptors originate from a young man in good health.

The V gene is TRBV14, the J gene TRBJ2-1, with 7 positions matching TRBD2. With 5 bases clipped from V and 9 bases from J, the junction kept 16 bases outside the gene matches. The CDR3 length is 16 residues. Germline assignment: CDR1 SGHDN and CDR2 FVKESK. Here the CDR3 DNA reads TGTGCCAGCAGCAAAGGGAGGGGTTATGTCCTGGGTGAGCAGTTCTTC. It translates to CASSKGRGYVLGEQFF.

This clone was recorded only once. The CDR3 loop reads CASSQVDAYQYF. The CDR3, as DNA: TGTGCCAGCAGCCAAGTTGACGCTTATCAGTACTTC. This rearrangement joins TRBV14 to TRBJ2-5; D gene ambiguous. The CDR3 extends over 12 amino acids. Per the germline V gene, CDR1 is SGHDN and CDR2 is FVKESK. V gave up 1 base and J gave up 11 bases, with 11 bases separating them.

Regarding this clone: Additional DNA sequences in this sample encode the identical CDR3. This sequence joins TRBV7-2 and TRBJ1-1; D unclear. The CDR3 runs 13 residues. Germline assignment: CDR1 SGHTA and CDR2 FQGNSA. V was cut by 3 bases and J by 1 base, with 6 bases left in between. The CDR3 DNA is TGTGCCAGCAGCTTCTCGGGGAACACTGAAGCTTTCTTT. As protein: CASSFSGNTEAFF.

The DNA of the CDR3 is TGTGCCAGTAGTCCCCAGGGAGCAGGAACGGGTACGCAGTATTTT. It translates to CASSPQGAGTGTQYF. This chain uses TRBV19 with TRBJ2-3; D may match TRBD1 or TRBD2 (5 bases each). Trimming pared 5 bases from V and 8 bases from J, leaving 20 bases between. The CDR3 contains 15 residues. Germline V gives CDR1 LNHDA, CDR2 SQIVND (reference sequence).

The count of this clone is one. The V call is TRBV28, the J call TRBJ1-5; 9 nucleotides agree with TRBD1. J gave up 4 bases and V 5 bases, and 3 bases lay outside the gene matches. Germline CDR1 reads MDHEN; CDR2 reads SYDVKM. There are 14 residues in the CDR3. The CDR3 DNA reads TGTGCCAGCAGTGCCGGGACAGGGAATCAGCCCCAGCATTTT. Protein product: CASSAGTGNQPQHF. Full variable domain (missing parts from reference TRBV28 and TRBJ1-5): DVKVTQSSRYLVKRTGEKVFLECVQDMDHENMFWYRQDPGLGLRLIYFSYDVKMKEKGDIPEGYSVSREKKERFSLILESASTNQTSMYLCASSAGTGNQPQHFGDGTRLSIL.

This clone occurred once. V is TRBV29-1 and J is TRBJ1-2; D gene ambiguous. Germline CDR1 SQVTM, CDR2 ANQGSEA. The CDR3 contains 10 residues. V lost 4 bases and J 7 bases, leaving 7 bases between the germline ends. The CDR3 nucleotides read TGCAGCGTTGGCGCCGCTGGCTACACCTTC. Amino acid sequence: CSVGAAGYTF.

The genes are TRBV4-1 and TRBJ2-5; 8 bases match TRBD2. CDR1 is MGHRA, CDR2 YSYEKL, per germline. The CDR3 has 16 residues. Trimming removed 4 bases from V and 5 bases from J; junction bases left unmatched: 12. CDR3 protein: CASSPLLAGPFETQYF. CDR3 DNA: TGCGCCAGCAGCCCCCTCCTAGCGGGCCCATTTGAGACCCAGTACTTC.

CDR3 in DNA: TGTGCCAGCAGCCTCGCCTACGACAGGGGCTATGGCTACACCTTC. Encoded protein: CASSLAYDRGYGYTF. The genes are TRBV7-9 and TRBJ1-2; 8 bases are shared with TRBD1. V dropped 5 bases and J dropped 4; count of bases not matched to a gene: 9. Germline CDR1 SEHNR, CDR2 FQNEAQ (reference sequence). This CDR3 is built from 15 residues.

The genes are TRBV7-9 and TRBJ2-6; 9 bases map to TRBD1. The ends lost 4 bases at V and 0 bases at J; junction bases unmatched: 7. The CDR3 has 18 residues. Germline CDR1 and CDR2: SEHNR and FQNEAQ (reference sequence). The CDR3 loop reads CASSSSGTGFSGANVLTF. The CDR3, as DNA: TGTGCCAGCAGCTCGTCCGGGACAGGGTTCTCTGGGGCCAACGTCCTGACTTTC.

The CDR3 DNA sequence: TGCGCCACCTCCCAACCCCGGGACAGGGGCTCCGGGCACTATGGCTACACCTTC. Its translation: CATSQPRDRGSGHYGYTF. The chain links TRBV23-1 to TRBJ1-2; 10 bases line up with TRBD1. TRBV23-1 is labeled an ORF, and its function is uncertain. V was pared by 10 bases and J by 3 bases, with 20 bases of the junction left unmatched. This CDR3 comprises 18 residues.

This chain uses TRBV27 with TRBJ2-7, with a tentative D call TRBD2 (5 bases). The germline gives CDR1 MNHEY, CDR2 SMNVEV (reference sequence). The germline V and J ends were trimmed by 7 bases and 2 bases, with 6 bases remaining between them. CDR3 length: 11 residues. CDR3 sequence: CASMRAYEQYF. CDR3 nucleotide sequence: TGTGCCAGCATGAGGGCCTACGAGCAGTACTTC.

V and J are TRBV5-1 and TRBJ1-1; TRBD1 aligns across 9 bases. Germline values: CDR1 SGHRS, CDR2 YFSETQ. V trimming: 5 bases; J trimming: 1 base; junction bases outside the gene matches: 6. The CDR3 is 15 amino acids. The CDR3: CASRGQGKGNTEAFF. DNA of the CDR3: TGCGCCAGCAGAGGACAGGGGAAAGGGAACACTGAAGCTTTCTTT.

With regard to this clone: Sequence at one end of the junction differs from germline and may be a read error. V is TRBV19 and J is TRBJ1-5; 8 bases are a match to TRBD1. The CDR3 has 15 amino acids. CDR1 is LNHDA, CDR2 SQIVND, per germline (reference sequence). CDR3 in DNA: TGTGCCACCCTAGGTCAGGGGGCGAGCAATCAGCTCCAGCATTTT. Translating it yields CATLGQGASNQLQHF. The full variable domain, with the rest looked up from reference TRBV19 and TRBJ1-5, is DGGITQSPKYLFRKEGQNVTLSCEQNLNHDAMYWYRQDPGQGLRLIYYSQIVNDFQKGDIAEGYSVSREKKESFPLTVTSAQKNPTAFYLCATLGQGASNQLQHFGDGTRLSIL.

Many counts were recorded for this clone. The chain combines TRBV4-1 with TRBJ2-1, with TRBD2 as a possible D gene (6 bases). V lost 5 bases and J lost 16, with 21 bases in between. Looked up from germline, CDR1 is MGHRA and CDR2 is YSYEKL. There are 13 residues in the CDR3. The CDR3 nucleotides are TGCGCCAGCAGCGAAGGGGTCCTGCGGGACTCCTTCTTC. It yields the protein CASSEGVLRDSFF.

This chain connects TRBV5-6 to TRBJ2-7; D gene unclear. Germline V gene lookup returns CDR1 SGHDT and CDR2 YYEEEE. This CDR3 has 12 amino acids. Trimming shortened V by 4 bases and J by 3 bases, and 8 bases separated the two germline ends. Here the CDR3 reads CASSLTDYEQYF. The CDR3 DNA is TGTGCCAGCAGCCTTACAGACTACGAGCAGTACTTC.

The chain couples TRBV6-1 to TRBJ2-1, with TRBD1 identical over 7 bases. V lost 5 bases and J lost 4; bases outside the gene matches: 5. This CDR3 has 14 residues. Germline values: CDR1 MNHNS, CDR2 SASEGT. As DNA, the CDR3 is TGTGCCAGCAGTTCACAGGGGATGTACAATGAGCAGTTCTTC. Residues: CASSSQGMYNEQFF.

The chain is built from TRBV28 and TRBJ1-2; perhaps TRBD1 as D (6 bases). Germline V CDR1 and CDR2: MDHEN, SYDVKM. The CDR3 has 13 amino acids. Trimming removed 7 bases at V and 2 bases at J, with 11 bases between. CDR3: CASNGGANYGYTF. DNA for the CDR3: TGTGCCAGCAACGGGGGCGCCAACTATGGCTACACCTTC.

The chain carries TRBV5-1 and TRBJ2-5; D gene ambiguous. The CDR3 loop spans 11 amino acids. CDR1 is SGHRS, CDR2 YFSETQ, per germline. The V and J ends lost 2 bases and 10 bases respectively, with 9 bases between them. CDR3 sequence: CASSLGLIQYF. CDR3 nucleotide sequence: TGCGCCAGCAGCTTAGGGCTCATCCAGTACTTC.

The chain combines TRBV10-2 with TRBJ1-1; unclear D gene. Germline V lookup: CDR1 WSHSY, CDR2 SAAADI. V was pared by 0 bases and J by 7 bases, with 12 bases between. This CDR3 has 14 residues. The CDR3 here is CASSESGIGSEAFF. The CDR3 DNA sequence: TGCGCCAGCAGTGAGTCTGGCATTGGAAGTGAAGCTTTCTTT.

This chain links TRBV28 with TRBJ1-5; TRBD1 matches at 7 bases. The CDR3 runs to 15 residues. The germline gives CDR1 MDHEN, CDR2 SYDVKM. The J segment lost 3 bases and the V segment lost 4 bases, leaving 6 bases of the junction unmatched. The CDR3 spells CASSSSGGPNQPQHF. CDR3 DNA: TGTGCCAGCAGTTCCTCAGGGGGACCCAATCAGCCCCAGCATTTT.

This clone showed up just once. J is TRBJ1-6 and V is TRBV28; tentative D call: TRBD1 (6 bases). The CDR3 length is 16 residues. CDR1 is MDHEN and CDR2 is SYDVKM in the germline V gene. The germline V and J ends were trimmed by 2 bases and 5 bases, with 13 bases remaining between them. DNA for the CDR3: TGTGCCAGCAGTTTAGAGGGGGGCCCCAATAATTCACCCCTCCACTTT. Protein product: CASSLEGGPNNSPLHF. Looking up the rest from reference TRBV28 and TRBJ1-6 gives the full variable domain: DVKVTQSSRYLVKRTGEKVFLECVQDMDHENMFWYRQDPGLGLRLIYFSYDVKMKEKGDIPEGYSVSREKKERFSLILESASTNQTSMYLCASSLEGGPNNSPLHFGNGTRLTVT.

In its sample, this clone was seen once. V and J are TRBV5-4 and TRBJ1-1; D possibly corresponds to TRBD1 (5 bases). The V gene lost 4 bases and the J gene lost 0 bases, with 16 bases spanning the gap. The length of the CDR3 is 16 residues. Germline loops: CDR1 SGHNT, CDR2 YYREEE (reference sequence). CDR3 loop: CASSPGPNGMNTEAFF. The DNA for the CDR3 is TGTGCCAGCAGCCCGGGACCCAATGGGATGAACACTGAAGCTTTCTTT.

The chain couples TRBV7-9 to TRBJ1-1; D unresolved. The CDR3 runs 12 residues. V lost 3 bases, J lost 0 bases, and 2 bases lay in between. Germline values: CDR1 SEHNR, CDR2 FQNEAQ (reference sequence). The CDR3 DNA follows: TGTGCCAGCAGCTTCTTGAACACTGAAGCTTTCTTT. It specifies CASSFLNTEAFF.

The rearrangement joins TRBV10-3 to TRBJ2-1; D remains ambiguous. V lost 4 bases to trimming and J lost 6 bases, with 13 bases between them. The CDR3 has 14 residues. CDR1 and CDR2 from the germline V gene are ENHRY and SYGVKD. The CDR3 sequence is CAISGTVGRNEQFF. The CDR3 DNA follows: TGTGCCATCAGTGGGACGGTAGGTCGCAATGAGCAGTTCTTC.

CDR3 DNA sequence: TGTGCCAGCAGTTTCTGGGCCGGCTATGGCTACACCTTC. Translation: CASSFWAGYGYTF. The chain carries TRBV27 and TRBJ1-2; D ambiguous. Germline CDR1 MNHEY, CDR2 SMNVEV (reference sequence). The V and J ends lost 3 bases and 4 bases respectively, with 9 bases between them. The CDR3 is made up of 13 amino acids.

This clone was seen many times. V gene TRBV7-2 combines with J gene TRBJ1-5; D remains ambiguous. Looked up from germline, CDR1 is SGHTA and CDR2 is FQGNSA. The CDR3 covers 18 residues. Trimming cost V 2 bases and J 0 bases, with 17 bases left between them. The CDR3 DNA is TGTGCCAGCAGCTTAAATAGCGCTGGAGCGGGTAGCAATCAGCCCCAGCATTTT. It is translated as CASSLNSAGAGSNQPQHF.

The rearrangement links TRBV19 to TRBJ1-2; possibly TRBD1 for D (5 bases). The CDR3 sequence is 15 residues long. The V gene's germline CDR1 is LNHDA and CDR2 SQIVND (reference sequence). Trimming stripped 6 bases from V and 2 bases from J, with 16 bases between. The CDR3 sequence: CASSPTGTVNYGYTF. In DNA, the CDR3 is TGTGCCAGTAGCCCAACCGGGACGGTGAACTATGGCTACACCTTC.

The chain employs TRBV7-9 and TRBJ1-3, with D maybe TRBD1 (5 bases). V was pared by 2 bases and J by 0 bases, with 11 bases between. The CDR3 is made up of 16 amino acids. CDR1 is SEHNR and CDR2 is FQNEAQ in the germline V gene (reference sequence). The CDR3, as DNA: TGTGCCAGCAGCTTATCGGACACTGTCTCTGGAAACACCATATATTTT. Protein sequence: CASSLSDTVSGNTIYF. Full variable domain (missing parts from reference TRBV7-9 and TRBJ1-3): DTGVSQNPRHKITKRGQNVTFRCDPISEHNRLYWYRQTLGQGPEFLTYFQNEAQLEKSRLLSDRFSAERPKGSFSTLEIQRTEQGDSAMYLCASSLSDTVSGNTIYFGEGSWLTVV.

The chain joins TRBV5-6 to TRBJ1-4; D uncertain. Germline-derived CDR1 and CDR2 are SGHDT and YYEEEE. The CDR3 runs 14 residues. Trimming stripped 4 bases from V and 7 bases from J, with 14 bases between. The CDR3 here is CASSAAGIGEKLFF. The CDR3 DNA follows: TGTGCCAGCAGCGCTGCGGGGATCGGTGAAAAACTGTTTTTT. Supplemented by reference TRBV5-6 and TRBJ1-4, the full variable domain reads DAGVTQSPTHLIKTRGQQVTLRCSPKSGHDTVSWYQQALGQGPQFIFQYYEEEERQRGNFPDRFSGHQFPNYSSELNVNALLLGDSALYLCASSAAGIGEKLFFGSGTQLSVL.

The gene calls are TRBV15 and TRBJ2-7; 9 bases map to TRBD1. Germline V gene lookup returns CDR1 LNHNV and CDR2 YYDKDF (reference sequence). The CDR3 has 17 residues. V was pared by 1 base and J by 3 bases, with 10 bases of the junction left unmatched. CDR3 in DNA: TGTGCCACCAGCAGAGCCAATTACGGGACAGGGAGCTACGAGCAGTACTTC. Amino acid sequence: CATSRANYGTGSYEQYF.

This chain connects TRBV5-1 to TRBJ2-7, with TRBD1 matching 7 bases. Germline lookup yields CDR1 SGHRS and CDR2 YFSETQ. The CDR3 loop spans 15 amino acids. Trimming took 1 base from V and 2 from J; bases not matched to a gene: 6. For the CDR3, the DNA is TGCGCCAGCAGCTTGAATCGACAGGGACCCTACGAGCAGTACTTC. Protein sequence: CASSLNRQGPYEQYF.

The genes are TRBV5-1 and TRBJ1-3; D gene uncertain. This CDR3 comprises 17 residues. Trimming took 4 bases from V and 4 from J, leaving 21 bases between them. Germline V CDR1 and CDR2: SGHRS, YFSETQ. The CDR3: CASSMLEGGNSGNTIYF. The CDR3 DNA reads TGCGCCAGCAGCATGTTGGAGGGAGGAAATTCCGGAAACACCATATATTTT.